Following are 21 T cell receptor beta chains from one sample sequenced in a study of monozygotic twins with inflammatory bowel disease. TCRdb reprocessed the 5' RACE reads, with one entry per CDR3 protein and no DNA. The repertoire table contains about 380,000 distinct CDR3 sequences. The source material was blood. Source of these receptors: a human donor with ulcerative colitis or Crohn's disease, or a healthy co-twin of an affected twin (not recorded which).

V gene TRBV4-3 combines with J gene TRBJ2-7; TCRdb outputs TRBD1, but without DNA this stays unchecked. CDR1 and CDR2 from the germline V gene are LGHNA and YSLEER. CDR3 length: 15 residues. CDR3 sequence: CASSQDGTGAYEQYF.

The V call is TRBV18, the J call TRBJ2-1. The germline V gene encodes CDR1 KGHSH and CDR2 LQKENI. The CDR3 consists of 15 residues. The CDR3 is CASSPKGTSYNEQFF.

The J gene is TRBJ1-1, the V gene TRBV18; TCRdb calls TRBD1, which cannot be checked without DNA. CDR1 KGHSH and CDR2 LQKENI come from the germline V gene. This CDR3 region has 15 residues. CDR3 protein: CASLQGAWESTEAFF.

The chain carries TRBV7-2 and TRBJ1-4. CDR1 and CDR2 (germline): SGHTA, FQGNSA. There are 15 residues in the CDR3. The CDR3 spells CASSLHYNQNEKLFF.

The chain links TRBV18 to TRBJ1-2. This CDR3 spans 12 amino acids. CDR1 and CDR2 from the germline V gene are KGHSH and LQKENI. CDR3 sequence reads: CASSPLENGYTF.

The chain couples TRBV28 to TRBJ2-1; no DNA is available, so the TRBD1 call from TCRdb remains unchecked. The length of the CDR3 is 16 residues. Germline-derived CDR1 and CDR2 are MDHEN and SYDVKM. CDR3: CASSSPRDSRHNEQFF. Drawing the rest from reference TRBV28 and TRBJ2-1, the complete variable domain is DVKVTQSSRYLVKRTGEKVFLECVQDMDHENMFWYRQDPGLGLRLIYFSYDVKMKEKGDIPEGYSVSREKKERFSLILESASTNQTSMYLCASSSPRDSRHNEQFFGPGTRLTVL.

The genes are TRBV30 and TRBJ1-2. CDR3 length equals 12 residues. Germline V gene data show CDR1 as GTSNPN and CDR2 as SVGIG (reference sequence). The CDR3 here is CAWREVRYGYTF.

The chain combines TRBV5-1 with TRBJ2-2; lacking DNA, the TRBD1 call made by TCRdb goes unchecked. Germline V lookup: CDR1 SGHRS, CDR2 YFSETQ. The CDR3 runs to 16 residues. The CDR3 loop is CASSPRDTVYTGELFF.

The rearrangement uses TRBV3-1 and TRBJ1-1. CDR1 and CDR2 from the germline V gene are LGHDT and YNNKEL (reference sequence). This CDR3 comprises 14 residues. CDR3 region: CASSQEIGETEAFF. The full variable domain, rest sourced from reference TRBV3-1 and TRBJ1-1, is DTAVSQTPKYLVTQMGNDKSIKCEQNLGHDTMYWYKQDSKKFLKIMFSYNNKELIINETVPNRFSPKSPDKAHLNLHINSLELGDSAVYFCASSQEIGETEAFFGQGTRLTVV.

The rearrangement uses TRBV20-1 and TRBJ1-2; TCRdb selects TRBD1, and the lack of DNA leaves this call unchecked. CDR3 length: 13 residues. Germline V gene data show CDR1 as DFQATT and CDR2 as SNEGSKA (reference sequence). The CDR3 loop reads CSASVRGVDGYTF.

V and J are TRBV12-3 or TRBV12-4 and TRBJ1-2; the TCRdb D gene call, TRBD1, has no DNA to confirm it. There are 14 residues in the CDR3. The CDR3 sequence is CASIPDRAHYGYTF.

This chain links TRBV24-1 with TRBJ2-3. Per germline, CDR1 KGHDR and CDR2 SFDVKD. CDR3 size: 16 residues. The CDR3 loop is CATSDPRNEKADTQYF.

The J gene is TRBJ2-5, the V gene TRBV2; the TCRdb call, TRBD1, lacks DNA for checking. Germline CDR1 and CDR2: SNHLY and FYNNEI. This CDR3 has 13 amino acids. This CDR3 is CASSGRDGETQYF.

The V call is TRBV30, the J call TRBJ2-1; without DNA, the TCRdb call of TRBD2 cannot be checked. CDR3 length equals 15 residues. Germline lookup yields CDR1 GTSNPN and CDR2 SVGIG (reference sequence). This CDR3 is CAWNSGLAGGGEQFF.

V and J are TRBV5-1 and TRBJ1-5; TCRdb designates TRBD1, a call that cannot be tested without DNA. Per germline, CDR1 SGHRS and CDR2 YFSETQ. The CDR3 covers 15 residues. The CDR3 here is CASSPGTAINQPQHF. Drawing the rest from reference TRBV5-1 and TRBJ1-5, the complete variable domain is KAGVTQTPRYLIKTRGQQVTLSCSPISGHRSVSWYQQTPGQGLQFLFEYFSETQRNKGNFPGRFSGRQFSNSRSEMNVSTLELGDSALYLCASSPGTAINQPQHFGDGTRLSIL.

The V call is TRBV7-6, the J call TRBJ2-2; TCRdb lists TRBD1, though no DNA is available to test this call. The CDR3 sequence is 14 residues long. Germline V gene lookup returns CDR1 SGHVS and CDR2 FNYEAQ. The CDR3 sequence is CASTLDPGTGELFF.

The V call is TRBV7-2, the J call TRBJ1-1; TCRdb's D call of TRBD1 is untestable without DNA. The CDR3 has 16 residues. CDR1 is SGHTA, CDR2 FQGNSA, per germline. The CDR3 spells CASSLAAGAGYTEAFF.

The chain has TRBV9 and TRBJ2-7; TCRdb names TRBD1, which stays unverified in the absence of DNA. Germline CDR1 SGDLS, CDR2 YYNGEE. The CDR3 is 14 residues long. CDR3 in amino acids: CASSVEGISYEQYF.

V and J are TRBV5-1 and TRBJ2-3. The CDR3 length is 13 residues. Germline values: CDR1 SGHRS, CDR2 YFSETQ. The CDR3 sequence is CASSLFATDTQYF.

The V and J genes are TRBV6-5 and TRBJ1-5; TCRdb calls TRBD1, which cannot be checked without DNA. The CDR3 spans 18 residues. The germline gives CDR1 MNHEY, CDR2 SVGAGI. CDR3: CASSYSMYRTGGNQPQHF.

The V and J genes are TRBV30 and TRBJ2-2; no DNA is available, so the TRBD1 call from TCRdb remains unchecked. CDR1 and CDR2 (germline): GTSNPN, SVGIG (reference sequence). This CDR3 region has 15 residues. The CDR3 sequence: CAWSTSGTGHGELFF.